The clone carrying this T cell receptor (beta chain) was detected only a few times. Its antigen is as yet unknown. This sample was included in a study of beta chain features in type 1 diabetes. Study-wide results and caveats: All four CD4+ subsets of Type 1 diabetes patients contained TCRB CDR3s that were moderately but significantly shorter. Comparison showed that naive, central memory and Treg TCRB repertoires appeared more similar among patients than among healthy donors.

Expressed TCRB transcripts were sequenced because the isolated RNA had all been reverse transcribed beforehand. The table came from immunoSEQ multiplex PCR; TCRdb's copy has only in-frame clones and leaves some out. The sample holds 100,000 to 150,000 clones, 15% to 20% seen once. Central memory, naive, regulatory and stem cell-like memory CD4+ cells were sorted by CD45RO/CCR7/CD25/CD127/CD95/CD27. Trimming pared 0 bases from V and 5 bases from J, leaving 14 bases between. CDR1 and CDR2 from the germline V gene are SGDLS and YYNGEE. The CDR3 is made up of 15 amino acids. The chain is built from TRBV9 and TRBJ2-5; perhaps TRBD2 as D (6 bases). Sequencing was done on a sample of central memory CD4+ T cells from blood. This receptor was taken from a man aged 18 to 29 with type 1 diabetes. The chain's CDR3 is CASSVGSSGVETQYF. The CDR3 DNA follows: TGTGCCAGCAGCGTAGGGAGTAGCGGAGTCGAGACCCAGTACTTC.